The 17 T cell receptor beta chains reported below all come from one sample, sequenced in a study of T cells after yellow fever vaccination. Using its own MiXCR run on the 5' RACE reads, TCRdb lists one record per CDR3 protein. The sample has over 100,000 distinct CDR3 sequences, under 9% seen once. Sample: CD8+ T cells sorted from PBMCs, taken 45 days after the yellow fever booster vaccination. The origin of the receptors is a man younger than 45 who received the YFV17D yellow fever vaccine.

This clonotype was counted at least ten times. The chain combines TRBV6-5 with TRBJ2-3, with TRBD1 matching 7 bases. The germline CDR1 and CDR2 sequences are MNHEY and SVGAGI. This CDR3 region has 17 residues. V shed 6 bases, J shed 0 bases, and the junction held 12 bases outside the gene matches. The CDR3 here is CASSYVWDRYSTDTQYF. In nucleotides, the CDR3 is TGTGCCAGCAGCTACGTATGGGACAGATATAGCACAGATACGCAGTATTTT.

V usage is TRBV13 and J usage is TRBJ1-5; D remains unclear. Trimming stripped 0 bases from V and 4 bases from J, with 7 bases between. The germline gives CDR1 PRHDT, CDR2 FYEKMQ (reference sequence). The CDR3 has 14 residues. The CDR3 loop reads CASSLGPRNQPQHF. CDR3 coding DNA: TGTGCCAGCAGCTTAGGCCCCCGTAATCAGCCCCAGCATTTT. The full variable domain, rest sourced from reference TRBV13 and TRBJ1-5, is AAGVIQSPRHLIKEKRETATLKCYPIPRHDTVYWYQQGPGQDPQFLISFYEKMQSDKGSIPDRFSAQQFSDYHSELNMSSLELGDSALYFCASSLGPRNQPQHFGDGTRLSIL.

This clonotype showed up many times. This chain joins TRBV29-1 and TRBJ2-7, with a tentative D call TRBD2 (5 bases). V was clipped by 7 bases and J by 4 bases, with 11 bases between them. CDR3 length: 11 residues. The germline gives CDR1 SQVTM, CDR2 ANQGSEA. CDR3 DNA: TGCAGCGGAAAGAGAGGGTACGAGCAGTACTTC. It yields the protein CSGKRGYEQYF.

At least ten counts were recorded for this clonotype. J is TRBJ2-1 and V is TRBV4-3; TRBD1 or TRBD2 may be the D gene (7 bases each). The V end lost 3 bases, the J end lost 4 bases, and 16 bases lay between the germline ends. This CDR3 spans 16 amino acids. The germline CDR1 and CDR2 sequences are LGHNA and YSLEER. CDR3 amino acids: CASSHRGGGAYNEQFF. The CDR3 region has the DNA TGCGCCAGCAGCCACAGGGGGGGGGGCGCTTACAATGAGCAGTTCTTC.

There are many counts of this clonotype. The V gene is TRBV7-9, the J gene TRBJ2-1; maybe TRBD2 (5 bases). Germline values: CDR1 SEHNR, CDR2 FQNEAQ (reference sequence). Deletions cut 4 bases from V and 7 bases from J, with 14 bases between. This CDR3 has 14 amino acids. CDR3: CASSSRMGGNEQFF. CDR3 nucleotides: TGTGCCAGCAGCTCCAGAATGGGCGGGAATGAGCAGTTCTTC.

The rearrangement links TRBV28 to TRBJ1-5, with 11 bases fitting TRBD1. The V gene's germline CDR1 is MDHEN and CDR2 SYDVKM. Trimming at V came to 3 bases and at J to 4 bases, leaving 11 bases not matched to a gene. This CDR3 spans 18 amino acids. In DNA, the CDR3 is TGTGCCAGCAGTTTGTTTGGACAGGGGGCGTTTTCGAATCAGCCCCAGCATTTT. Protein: CASSLFGQGAFSNQPQHF.

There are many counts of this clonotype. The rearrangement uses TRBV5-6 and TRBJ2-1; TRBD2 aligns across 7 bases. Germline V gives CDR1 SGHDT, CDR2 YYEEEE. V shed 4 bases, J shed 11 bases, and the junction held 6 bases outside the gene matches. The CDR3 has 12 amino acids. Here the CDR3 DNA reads TGTGCCAGCAGCGGGCCTAGCGGTCAGCAGTTCTTC. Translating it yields CASSGPSGQQFF.

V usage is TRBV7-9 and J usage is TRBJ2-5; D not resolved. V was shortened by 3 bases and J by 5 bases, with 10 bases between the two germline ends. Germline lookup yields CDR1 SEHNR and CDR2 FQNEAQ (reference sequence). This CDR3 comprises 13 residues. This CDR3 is CASSLDSRETQYF. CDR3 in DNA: TGTGCCAGCAGCTTGGATAGCAGGGAGACCCAGTACTTC. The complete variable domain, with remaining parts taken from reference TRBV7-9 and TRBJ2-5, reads DTGVSQNPRHKITKRGQNVTFRCDPISEHNRLYWYRQTLGQGPEFLTYFQNEAQLEKSRLLSDRFSAERPKGSFSTLEIQRTEQGDSAMYLCASSLDSRETQYFGPGTRLLVL.

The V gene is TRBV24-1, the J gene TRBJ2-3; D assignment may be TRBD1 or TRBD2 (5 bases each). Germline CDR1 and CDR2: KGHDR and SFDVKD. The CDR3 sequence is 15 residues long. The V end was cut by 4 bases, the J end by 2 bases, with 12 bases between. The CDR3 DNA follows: TGTGCCACCAGTGACGGGAACAGGCCCACAGATACGCAGTATTTT. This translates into CATSDGNRPTDTQYF.

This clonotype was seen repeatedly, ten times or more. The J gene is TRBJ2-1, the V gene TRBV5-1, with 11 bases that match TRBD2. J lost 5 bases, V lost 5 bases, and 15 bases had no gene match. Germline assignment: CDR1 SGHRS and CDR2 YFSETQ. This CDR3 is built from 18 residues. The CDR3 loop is CASRPGLAEYGPNNEQFF. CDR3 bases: TGCGCCAGCAGACCGGGACTAGCGGAGTATGGCCCCAACAATGAGCAGTTCTTC.

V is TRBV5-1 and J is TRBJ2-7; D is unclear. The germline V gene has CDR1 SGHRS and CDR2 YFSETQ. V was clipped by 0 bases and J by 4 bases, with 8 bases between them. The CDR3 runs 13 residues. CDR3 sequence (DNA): TGCGCCAGCAGCTTGGAAAGTCCGTACGAGCAGTACTTC. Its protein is CASSLESPYEQYF.

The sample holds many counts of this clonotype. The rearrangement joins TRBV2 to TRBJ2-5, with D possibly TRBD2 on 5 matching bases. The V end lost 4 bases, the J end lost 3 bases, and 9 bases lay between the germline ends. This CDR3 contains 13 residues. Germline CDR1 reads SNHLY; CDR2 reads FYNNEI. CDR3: CASSVPGEETQYF. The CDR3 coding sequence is TGTGCCAGCAGTGTGCCCGGGGAAGAGACCCAGTACTTC.

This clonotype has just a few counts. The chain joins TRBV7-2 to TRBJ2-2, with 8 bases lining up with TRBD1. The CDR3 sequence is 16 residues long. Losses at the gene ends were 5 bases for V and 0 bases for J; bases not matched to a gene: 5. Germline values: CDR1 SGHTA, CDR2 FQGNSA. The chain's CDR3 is CASSPQGGANTGELFF. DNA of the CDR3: TGTGCCAGCAGCCCACAGGGGGGCGCGAACACCGGGGAGCTGTTTTTT. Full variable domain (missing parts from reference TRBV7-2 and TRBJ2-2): GAGVSQSPSNKVTEKGKDVELRCDPISGHTALYWYRQSLGQGLEFLIYFQGNSAPDKSGLPSDRFSAERTGGSVSTLTIQRTQQEDSAVYLCASSPQGGANTGELFFGEGSRLTVL.

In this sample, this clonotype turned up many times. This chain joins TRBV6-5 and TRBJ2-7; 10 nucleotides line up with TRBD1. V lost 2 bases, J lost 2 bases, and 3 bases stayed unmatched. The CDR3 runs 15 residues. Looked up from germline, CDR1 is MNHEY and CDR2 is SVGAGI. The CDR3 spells CASSYRDRGPYEQYF. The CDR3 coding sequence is TGTGCCAGCAGTTACCGGGACAGGGGCCCCTACGAGCAGTACTTC.

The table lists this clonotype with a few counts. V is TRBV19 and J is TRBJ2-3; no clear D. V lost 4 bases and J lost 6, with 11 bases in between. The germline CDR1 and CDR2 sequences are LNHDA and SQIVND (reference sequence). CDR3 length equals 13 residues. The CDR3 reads CASSKRASDTQYF. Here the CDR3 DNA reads TGTGCCAGTAGTAAACGGGCTTCGGATACGCAGTATTTT.

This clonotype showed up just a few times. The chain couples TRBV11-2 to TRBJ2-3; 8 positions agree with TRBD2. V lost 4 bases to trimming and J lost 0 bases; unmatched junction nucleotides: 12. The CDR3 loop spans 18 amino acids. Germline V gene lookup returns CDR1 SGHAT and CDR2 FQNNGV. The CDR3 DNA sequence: TGTGCCAGCAGCTCACCCCCGACTAGCGCACAAAGCACAGATACGCAGTATTTT. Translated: CASSSPPTSAQSTDTQYF.

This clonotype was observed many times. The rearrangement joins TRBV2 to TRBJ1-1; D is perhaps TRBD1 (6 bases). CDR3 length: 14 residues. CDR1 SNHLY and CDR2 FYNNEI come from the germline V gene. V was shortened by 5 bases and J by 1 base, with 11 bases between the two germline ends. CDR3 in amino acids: CASSPYRENTEAFF. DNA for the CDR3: TGTGCCAGCAGTCCCTACAGGGAGAACACTGAAGCTTTCTTT.